The 30 T cell receptor beta chains reported below all come from one sample, sequenced in a study of T-cell memory formation after mild COVID-19. In TCRdb, the 5' RACE reads were re-called with MiXCR into one record per CDR3 protein. The data show about 400,000 distinct CDR3 sequences, with under 25% seen just once and over 10% held by the top ten. Sequenced input: PBMCs or a T cell subset sorted from them (not recorded which). Source of these receptors: an adult woman who had mild COVID-19 (a few samples of this study predate the infection). Cell type and time point are not known.

The sample holds a few counts of this clonotype. The chain is built from TRBV6-5 and TRBJ2-7; D is perhaps TRBD1 or TRBD2 (5 bases each). The ends were cut back, 8 bases at V and 0 bases at J, with 17 bases in the middle. The germline gives CDR1 MNHEY, CDR2 SVGAGI. This CDR3 is built from 15 residues. This chain's CDR3 is CASSLGQGPSYEQYF. Written as DNA, the CDR3 is TGTGCCAGCTCTCTTGGGCAGGGACCCTCCTACGAGCAGTACTTC.

The table lists this clonotype with a few counts. The V call is TRBV5-6, the J call TRBJ2-5; D remains ambiguous. This CDR3 region has 11 residues. The ends were cut back, 4 bases at V and 9 bases at J, with 10 bases in the middle. CDR1 and CDR2 from the germline V gene are SGHDT and YYEEEE. The CDR3: CASSLNRAQYF. CDR3 DNA sequence: TGTGCCAGCAGCCTCAACCGGGCCCAGTACTTC. Complete variable domain (other parts from reference TRBV5-6 and TRBJ2-5): DAGVTQSPTHLIKTRGQQVTLRCSPKSGHDTVSWYQQALGQGPQFIFQYYEEEERQRGNFPDRFSGHQFPNYSSELNVNALLLGDSALYLCASSLNRAQYFGPGTRLLVL.

This chain connects TRBV5-1 to TRBJ1-5; 8 bases match TRBD1. The CDR3 length is 13 residues. Trimming removed 3 bases from V and 7 bases from J; junction bases left unmatched: 3. The germline V gene encodes CDR1 SGHRS and CDR2 YFSETQ. CDR3 in DNA: TGCGCCAGCAGCTCGACAGGGGAACAGCCCCAGCATTTT. It codes for CASSSTGEQPQHF.

This clonotype was seen a few times. The gene calls are TRBV14 and TRBJ1-2, with TRBD1 matching 7 bases. V shed 4 bases, J shed 10 bases, and the junction held 6 bases outside the gene matches. This CDR3 is 12 amino acids long. Germline loops: CDR1 SGHDN, CDR2 FVKESK. CDR3: CASSPTGYYYTF. The DNA of the CDR3 is TGTGCCAGCAGCCCGACAGGGTATTACTACACCTTC.

This chain connects TRBV4-3 to TRBJ2-5, with TRBD1 identical over 9 bases. Germline V gene data show CDR1 as LGHNA and CDR2 as YSLEER. This CDR3 has 15 residues. V shed 4 bases, J shed 2 bases, and the junction held 5 bases outside the gene matches. The CDR3 here is CASSRGTGYQETQYF. CDR3 nucleotides: TGCGCCAGCAGCCGGGGGACAGGGTATCAAGAGACCCAGTACTTC.

This clonotype was seen only a few times. The chain carries TRBV20-1 and TRBJ2-7; maybe TRBD2 (5 bases). V shed 4 bases and J shed 2 bases, with 21 bases lying between them. Germline V gene data show CDR1 as DFQATT and CDR2 as SNEGSKA (reference sequence). This CDR3 region has 16 residues. This CDR3 reads CSANLGPSGRAYEQYF. Written as DNA, the CDR3 is TGCAGTGCTAATTTAGGCCCCTCGGGGAGAGCCTACGAGCAGTACTTC.

The chain joins TRBV6-5 to TRBJ2-3; TRBD1 might be the D (6 bases). V gave up 7 bases and J gave up 0 bases, with 11 bases separating them. Per the germline V gene, CDR1 is MNHEY and CDR2 is SVGAGI. The CDR3 runs 14 residues. As DNA, the CDR3 is TGTGCCAGCAACAGGGCCCAAAGCACAGATACGCAGTATTTT. Residues: CASNRAQSTDTQYF.

The table lists this clonotype with a few counts. V is TRBV7-8 and J is TRBJ1-1; the D is unclear. Germline CDR1 SGHVS, CDR2 FQNEAQ. CDR3 length: 15 amino acids. V lost 1 base, J lost 0 bases, and 9 bases lay in between. The CDR3 loop reads CASSLEQYLNTEAFF. The CDR3, as DNA: TGTGCCAGCAGCTTAGAACAGTATTTGAACACTGAAGCTTTCTTT.

The chain uses TRBV30 and TRBJ2-1; a weak D match, TRBD2 (5 bases). V lost 3 bases, J lost 4 bases, and 16 bases lay in between. The CDR3 spans 15 residues. The germline V gene encodes CDR1 GTSNPN and CDR2 SVGIG (reference sequence). The CDR3 DNA sequence: TGTGCCTGGAGAAACCGGGAAACTCCGTACAATGAGCAGTTCTTC. This translates into CAWRNRETPYNEQFF.

The genes are TRBV5-1 and TRBJ2-7; 10 positions match TRBD1. V lost 1 base to trimming and J lost 3 bases; unmatched junction nucleotides: 4. The CDR3 covers 15 residues. Germline CDR1 reads SGHRS; CDR2 reads YFSETQ. DNA of the CDR3: TGCGCCAGCAGCTTGCCCGGGACAGGGGACTACGAGCAGTACTTC. Amino acids: CASSLPGTGDYEQYF.

This clonotype appeared many times. The V call is TRBV7-6, the J call TRBJ2-1; the D is unclear. Germline CDR1 SGHVS, CDR2 FNYEAQ. The CDR3 contains 13 residues. Trimming stripped 3 bases from V and 10 bases from J, with 13 bases between. The CDR3 DNA sequence: TGTGCCAGCAGCTTTACTTTGCCAGGCGAGCAGTTCTTC. Residues: CASSFTLPGEQFF.

The chain combines TRBV12-3 or TRBV12-4 with TRBJ1-2; possibly TRBD1 for D (5 bases). The CDR3 spans 15 residues. V lost 0 bases to trimming and J lost 3 bases, with 11 bases between them. The DNA of the CDR3 is TGTGCCAGCAGTTTAGCTGGGCTGGGGGACTATGGCTACACCTTC. Amino acid sequence: CASSLAGLGDYGYTF.

The gene calls are TRBV2 and TRBJ2-7, with 7 bases lining up with TRBD1. Germline values: CDR1 SNHLY, CDR2 FYNNEI. V was clipped by 4 bases and J by 2 bases; unmatched bases: 5. The CDR3 runs to 14 residues. CDR3 sequence reads: CASSGTGEPYEQYF. For the CDR3, the DNA is TGTGCCAGCAGTGGCACAGGGGAGCCCTACGAGCAGTACTTC.

The chain's CDR3 is CASSPLSGNTDTQYF. The CDR3 coding sequence is TGTGCCAGCAGTCCCCTTAGCGGTAACACAGATACGCAGTATTTT. This chain uses TRBV6-2 or TRBV6-3 with TRBJ2-3; tentatively, D is TRBD2 (6 bases). Germline V lookup: CDR1 MNHEY, CDR2 SVGEGT. V was pared by 5 bases and J by 2 bases, with 14 bases between. The length of the CDR3 is 15 residues.

The chain links TRBV20-1 to TRBJ2-4, with D tentatively TRBD1 or TRBD2 (5 bases each). Germline V CDR1 and CDR2: DFQATT, SNEGSKA (reference sequence). CDR3 size: 15 residues. V was shortened by 6 bases and J by 1 base, with 16 bases between the two germline ends. The CDR3 is CSAPVSEGAKNIQYF. CDR3 sequence (DNA): TGCAGTGCCCCCGTGAGCGAGGGGGCCAAAAACATTCAGTACTTC.

CDR3 in amino acids: CASSYGQSRGTQYF. The CDR3, as DNA: TGTGCCAGCAGTTACGGTCAGTCAAGAGGGACCCAGTACTTC. The chain combines TRBV6-2 or TRBV6-3 with TRBJ2-5; D gene ambiguous. V was pared by 2 bases and J by 7 bases, with 14 bases between. Germline CDR1 MNHEY, CDR2 SVGEGT. This CDR3 is 14 amino acids long.

The CDR3 DNA reads as TGTGCCAGCAGCACTTTAGCGGGAGGATACGAGCAGTACTTC. Its translation: CASSTLAGGYEQYF. The chain uses TRBV6-6 and TRBJ2-7, with 10 nucleotides matching TRBD2. The CDR3 has 14 amino acids. Looked up from germline, CDR1 is MNHNY and CDR2 is SVGAGI (reference sequence). J lost 4 bases, V lost 6 bases, and 6 bases had no gene match.

In this sample, this clonotype turned up a few times. The V and J genes are TRBV12-3 or TRBV12-4 and TRBJ1-3; TRBD1 matches 8 bases. The CDR3 runs to 16 residues. The V segment lost 5 bases and the J segment 4 bases; nucleotides outside the gene matches: 10. CDR3 sequence (DNA): TGTGCCAGCAGTCCCTCGACAGGGGTCTACGGAAACACCATATATTTT. This translates into CASSPSTGVYGNTIYF.

The V call is TRBV6-2 or TRBV6-3, the J call TRBJ2-5; 10 nucleotides line up with TRBD2. There are 14 residues in the CDR3. The V segment lost 6 bases and the J segment 4 bases; nucleotides outside the gene matches: 5. The germline CDR1 and CDR2 sequences are MNHEY and SVGEGT. In DNA form, the CDR3 reads TGTGCCAGCAGCCACGGACTAGCGGTAGAGACCCAGTACTTC. Its protein product is CASSHGLAVETQYF.

This chain joins TRBV29-1 and TRBJ2-7, with D possibly being TRBD1 (6 bases). This CDR3 region has 12 residues. The germline V gene has CDR1 SQVTM and CDR2 ANQGSEA. V was cut by 5 bases and J by 7 bases, with 15 bases left in between. DNA for the CDR3: TGCAGCGTTAGGCAGCAGGGGCGAGAGCAGTACTTC. Protein sequence: CSVRQQGREQYF.

This chain connects TRBV27 to TRBJ2-1; TRBD1 aligns across 8 bases. Germline CDR1 MNHEY, CDR2 SMNVEV (reference sequence). The ends lost 5 bases at V and 9 bases at J; junction bases unmatched: 15. This CDR3 is 16 amino acids long. CDR3 sequence (DNA): TGTGCCAGCAGTCCCCCCACAGGGGGGCTTACGGGTGAGCAGTTCTTC. It yields the protein CASSPPTGGLTGEQFF.

This clonotype occurred a few times. The rearrangement uses TRBV30 and TRBJ2-3; no reliable D call. The length of the CDR3 is 13 residues. The germline gives CDR1 GTSNPN, CDR2 SVGIG (reference sequence). V lost 1 base to trimming and J lost 6 bases, with 11 bases between them. The CDR3 coding sequence is TGTGCCTGGAGTGGTCAGGCTCCCGATACGCAGTATTTT. This sequence encodes CAWSGQAPDTQYF.

The chain employs TRBV5-4 and TRBJ1-4; D unclear. Germline CDR1 and CDR2: SGHNT and YYREEE (reference sequence). V shed 0 bases and J shed 7 bases, with 10 bases lying between them. The CDR3 is made up of 14 amino acids. The CDR3 bases are TGTGCCAGCAGCTTGGCCCCCTCGGCTGAAAAACTGTTTTTT. It translates to CASSLAPSAEKLFF.

Here the CDR3 reads CASSIDGTGTVFYEQYF. CDR3 nucleotide sequence: TGTGCCAGTAGTATAGATGGAACCGGGACGGTTTTCTACGAGCAGTACTTC. V usage is TRBV19 and J usage is TRBJ2-7; either TRBD1 or TRBD2 may supply D (5 bases each). This CDR3 is 17 amino acids long. Germline V gene sequence: CDR1 LNHDA, CDR2 SQIVND (reference sequence). Trimming stripped 0 bases from V and 3 bases from J, with 18 bases between. Together with reference TRBV19 and TRBJ2-7, the CDR3 gives the full variable domain: DGGITQSPKYLFRKEGQNVTLSCEQNLNHDAMYWYRQDPGQGLRLIYYSQIVNDFQKGDIAEGYSVSREKKESFPLTVTSAQKNPTAFYLCASSIDGTGTVFYEQYFGPGTRLTVT.

The chain couples TRBV24-1 to TRBJ2-2; 7 bases are shared with TRBD2. With 1 base clipped from V and 5 bases from J, the junction kept 9 bases outside the gene matches. Germline V lookup: CDR1 KGHDR, CDR2 SFDVKD. This CDR3 has 17 amino acids. DNA of the CDR3: TGTGCCACCAGTGATTTAACCCCCCCGGGAGGAACCGGGGAGCTGTTTTTT. This translates into CATSDLTPPGGTGELFF.

The J gene is TRBJ2-1, the V gene TRBV6-2 or TRBV6-3; D gene unclear. This CDR3 has 13 amino acids. The germline gives CDR1 MNHEY, CDR2 SVGEGT. Trimming removed 0 bases at V and 9 bases at J, with 9 bases between. The CDR3 DNA follows: TGTGCCAGCAGTTACTCGAAGCGTAGTGAGCAGTTCTTC. Translating gives CASSYSKRSEQFF.

J is TRBJ1-1 and V is TRBV29-1; D remains ambiguous. The CDR3 consists of 13 residues. The V gene lost 6 bases and the J gene lost 0 bases, with 11 bases spanning the gap. Per germline, CDR1 SQVTM and CDR2 ANQGSEA. The CDR3 DNA reads as TGCAGCGTCGTAGACGAGATGAACACTGAAGCTTTCTTT. This sequence encodes CSVVDEMNTEAFF.

V gene TRBV11-2 combines with J gene TRBJ2-7, with D perhaps TRBD1 or TRBD2 (5 bases each). The CDR3 length is 13 residues. The V gene lost 5 bases and the J gene lost 10 bases, with 18 bases spanning the gap. CDR1 SGHAT and CDR2 FQNNGV come from the germline V gene. The CDR3 DNA is TGTGCCAGCAGCCGAGCGGCCGGGGCCGAACAGTACTTC. Translation: CASSRAAGAEQYF.

This clonotype was observed a few times. This chain connects TRBV6-4 to TRBJ1-2; D gene uncertain. The V gene lost 6 bases and the J gene lost 4 bases, with 18 bases spanning the gap. The CDR3 totals 15 residues. The V gene's germline CDR1 is MRHNA and CDR2 SNTAGT. CDR3 region: CASSPEVGSFYGYTF. The CDR3 region has the DNA TGTGCCAGCAGCCCCGAGGTAGGATCGTTCTATGGCTACACCTTC.

V usage is TRBV6-4 and J usage is TRBJ2-2; D possibly corresponds to TRBD1 (6 bases). V lost 3 bases and J 1 base, leaving 6 bases between the germline ends. Per germline, CDR1 MRHNA and CDR2 SNTAGT. The CDR3 contains 14 residues. The CDR3 DNA reads TGTGCCAGCAGTGAACAGGGGAACACCGGGGAGCTGTTTTTT. Its protein is CASSEQGNTGELFF.